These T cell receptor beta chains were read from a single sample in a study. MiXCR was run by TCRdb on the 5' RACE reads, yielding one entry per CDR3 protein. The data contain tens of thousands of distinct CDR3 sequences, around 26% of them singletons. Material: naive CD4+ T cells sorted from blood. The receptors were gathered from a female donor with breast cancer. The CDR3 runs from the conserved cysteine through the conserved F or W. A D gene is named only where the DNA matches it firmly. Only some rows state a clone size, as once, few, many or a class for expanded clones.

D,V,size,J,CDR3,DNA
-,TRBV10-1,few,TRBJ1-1,CASSESKYRERVFF,TGCGCCAGCAGTGAGTCGAAGTACAGGGAGAGAGTTTTCTTT
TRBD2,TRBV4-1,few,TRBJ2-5,CASSLAGGIQETQCF,TGCGCCAGCAGCCTAGCGGGGGGGATCCAAGAGACCCAGTGCTTC
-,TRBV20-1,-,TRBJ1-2,CSARKRDTRSGGYGYTF,TGCAGTGCTAGGAAGAGGGACACAAGATCGGGAGGCTATGGCTACACCTTC
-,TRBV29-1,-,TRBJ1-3,CSVRNTGGSGNTIYF,TGCAGCGTCCGGAACACGGGCGGCTCTGGAAACACCATATATTTT
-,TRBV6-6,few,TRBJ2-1,CASSREGGQWEHEQFF,TGTGCCAGCAGTCGTGAAGGGGGACAATGGGAGCATGAGCAGTTCTTC
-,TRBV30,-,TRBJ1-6,CAWRRNPPNSPLHF,TGTGCCTGGAGGAGGAATCCCCCGAATTCACCCCTCCACTTT
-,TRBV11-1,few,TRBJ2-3,CASSLGRKDTQYF,TGTGCCAGCAGTTTGGGGAGAAAAGATACGCAGTATTTT
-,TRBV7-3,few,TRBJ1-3,CASSLNAGDTIYF,TGTGCCAGCAGCTTAAATGCGGGGGACACCATATATTTT
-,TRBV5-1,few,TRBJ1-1,CASSPTRFSMNTEAFF,TGCGCCAGCAGCCCGACACGGTTTTCGATGAACACTGAAGCTTTCTTT
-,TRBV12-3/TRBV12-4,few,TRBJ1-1,CASKRVGVNTEAFF,TGTGCCAGCAAAAGAGTAGGAGTAAACACTGAAGCTTTCTTT
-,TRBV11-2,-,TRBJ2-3,CASEFASTDTQYF,TGTGCCAGCGAGTTTGCTAGCACAGATACGCAGTATTTT
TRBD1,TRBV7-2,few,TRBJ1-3,CASSLDRGGNTIYF,TGTGCCAGCAGCCTGGACAGGGGAGGAAACACCATATATTTT
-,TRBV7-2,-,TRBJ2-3,CASSFLAGTDTQYF,TGTGCCAGCAGCTTCTTGGCAGGCACAGATACGCAGTATTTT
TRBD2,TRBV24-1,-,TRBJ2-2,CATGGGGGSNTGELFF,TGTGCCACCGGCGGCGGCGGGGGGTCGAACACCGGGGAGCTGTTTTTT
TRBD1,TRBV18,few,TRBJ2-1,CASSSTGTGALNEQFF,TGTGCCAGCTCAAGCACCGGGACAGGGGCACTTAATGAGCAGTTCTTC
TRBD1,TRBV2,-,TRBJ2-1,CASKGSTPGQGNEQFF,TGTGCCAGCAAAGGAAGTACACCGGGACAGGGCAATGAGCAGTTCTTC
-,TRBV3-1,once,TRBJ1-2,CASSPGGLSYTF,TGTGCCAGCAGCCCAGGAGGTCTGAGCTACACCTTC
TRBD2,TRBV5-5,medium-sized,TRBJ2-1,CASSLVGLAVLVGNEQFF,TGTGCCAGCAGCTTGGTGGGACTAGCGGTCTTGGTGGGCAATGAGCAGTTCTTC
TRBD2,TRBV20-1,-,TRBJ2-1,CSASSGRPHNEQFF,TGCAGTGCTTCCAGCGGGAGGCCACACAATGAGCAGTTCTTC
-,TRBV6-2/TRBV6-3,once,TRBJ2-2,CASRYPGELFF,TGTGCCAGCAGGTACCCCGGGGAGCTGTTTTTT
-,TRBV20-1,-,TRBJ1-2,CSAKNPTDPYGYTF,TGCAGTGCTAAAAACCCGACAGACCCGTATGGCTACACCTTC
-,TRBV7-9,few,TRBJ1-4,CASSASLGYEKLFF,TGTGCCAGCAGCGCGTCGCTGGGCTACGAAAAACTGTTTTTT
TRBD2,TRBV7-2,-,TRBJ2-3,CASSQWTRTDTQYF,TGTGCCAGCAGCCAGTGGACTAGAACAGATACGCAGTATTTT
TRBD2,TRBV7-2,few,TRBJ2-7,CASSLFVGVGSSGSRGQYF,TGTGCCAGCAGCTTATTTGTAGGTGTAGGGTCTAGCGGCTCGAGGGGGCAGTACTTC
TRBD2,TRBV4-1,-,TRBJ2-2,CASSPGLAGHTGELFF,TGCGCCAGCAGCCCGGGACTAGCGGGGCACACCGGGGAGCTGTTTTTT
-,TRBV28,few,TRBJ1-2,CASSLNRVGGYTF,TGTGCCAGCAGTTTAAATAGGGTCGGTGGCTACACCTTC
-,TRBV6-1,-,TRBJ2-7,CASSDRVYEQYF,TGTGCCAGCAGTGACAGGGTCTACGAGCAGTACTTC
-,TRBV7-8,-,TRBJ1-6,CASSWSPGSSYNSPLYF,TGTGCCAGCAGCTGGAGTCCGGGGAGCTCCTATAATTCACCCCTCTACTTT
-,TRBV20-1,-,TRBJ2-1,CSAQGSAGGRTYEQFF,TGCAGTGCCCAGGGGTCCGCCGGGGGGCGAACCTATGAGCAGTTCTTC
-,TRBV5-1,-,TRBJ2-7,CASSPNHRYEQYF,TGCGCCAGCAGCCCAAACCATCGCTACGAGCAGTACTTC
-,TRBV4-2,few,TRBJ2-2,CASSPQEGGATGELFF,TGTGCCAGCAGCCCCCAAGAGGGGGGAGCGACCGGGGAGCTGTTTTTT
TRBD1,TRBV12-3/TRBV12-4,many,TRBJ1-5,CASSLVGDSGQPQHF,TGTGCCAGCAGTTTAGTGGGGGACAGCGGGCAGCCCCAGCATTTT
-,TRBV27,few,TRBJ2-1,CASSLSTVLLAEQFF,TGTGCCAGCAGTTTATCCACAGTGTTGCTGGCCGAGCAGTTCTTC
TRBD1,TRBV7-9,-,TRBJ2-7,CASSLAFGTAFEEDRYF,TGTGCCAGCAGCTTAGCCTTTGGGACAGCCTTTGAGGAGGATAGGTACTTC
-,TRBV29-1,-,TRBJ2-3,CSVDGQGRDTQYF,TGCAGCGTTGATGGGCAAGGGAGGGATACGCAGTATTTT
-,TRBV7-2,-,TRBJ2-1,CASSLSGTRHNEQFF,TGTGCCAGCAGCTTATCCGGGACTCGCCACAATGAGCAGTTCTTC
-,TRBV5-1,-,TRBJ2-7,CASSRRSSYEQYF,TGCGCCAGCAGCCGAAGAAGCTCCTACGAGCAGTACTTC
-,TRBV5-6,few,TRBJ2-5,CASIRGQGQETQYF,TGTGCCAGCATCCGAGGGCAGGGCCAAGAGACCCAGTACTTC
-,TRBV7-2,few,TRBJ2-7,CASLKGRVEQYF,TGTGCCAGCTTAAAGGGCCGGGTCGAGCAGTACTTC
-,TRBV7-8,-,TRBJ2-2,CATLGGRIFGTGELFF,TGTGCCACCCTCGGTGGTAGAATTTTCGGAACCGGGGAGCTGTTTTTT
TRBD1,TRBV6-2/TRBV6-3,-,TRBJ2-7,CASSSLGQYYTYEQYF,TGTGCCAGCAGTTCCCTGGGACAGTACTATACCTACGAGCAGTACTTC
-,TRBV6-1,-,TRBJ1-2,CASSKYLAGNPNYGYTF,TGTGCCAGCAGTAAATACCTAGCAGGGAATCCTAACTATGGCTACACCTTC
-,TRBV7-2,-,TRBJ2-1,CASSAARGSYNEQFF,TGTGCCAGCAGCGCAGCGAGAGGCTCCTACAATGAGCAGTTCTTC
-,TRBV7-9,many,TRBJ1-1,CASSLDGGTEAFF,TGTGCCAGCAGCTTAGATGGGGGAACTGAAGCTTTCTTT
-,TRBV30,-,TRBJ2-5,CAWSVGGGLGETKYF,TGTGCCTGGAGTGTCGGAGGGGGGCTCGGAGAGACCAAGTACTTC
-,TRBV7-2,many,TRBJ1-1,CASSLDDANTEAFF,TGTGCCAGCAGCTTAGATGACGCGAACACTGAAGCTTTCTTT
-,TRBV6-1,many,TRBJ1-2,CASSTPGTFWGYTF,TGTGCCAGCAGTACCCCCGGGACATTCTGGGGCTACACCTTC
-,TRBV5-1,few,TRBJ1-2,CASSWVFNYGYTF,TGCGCCAGCAGCTGGGTATTTAACTATGGCTACACCTTC
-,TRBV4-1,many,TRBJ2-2,CASSQVGVGRPNTGELFF,TGCGCCAGCAGCCAAGTTGGGGTGGGGCGCCCGAACACCGGGGAGCTGTTTTTT
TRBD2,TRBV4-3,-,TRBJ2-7,CASSRQTSGAYEQYF,TGCGCCAGCAGCCGACAGACTAGCGGAGCCTACGAGCAGTACTTC
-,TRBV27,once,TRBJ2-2,CASSLITGELFF,TGTGCCAGCAGTTTAATTACCGGGGAGCTGTTTTTT
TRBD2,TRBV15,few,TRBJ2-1,CAITSGPYNEQFF,TGTGCCATCACTAGCGGGCCGTACAATGAGCAGTTCTTC
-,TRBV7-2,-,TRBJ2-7,CASSPVRGQPYEQYF,TGTGCCAGCAGCCCAGTCCGGGGGCAACCCTACGAGCAGTACTTC
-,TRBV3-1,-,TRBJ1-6,CASSPTAYNSPLHF,TGTGCCAGCAGCCCCACAGCGTATAATTCACCCCTCCACTTT
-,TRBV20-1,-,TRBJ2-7,CSARGSPVEQYF,TGCAGTGCTAGAGGCTCCCCTGTAGAGCAGTACTTC